This T cell receptor (beta chain) was sequenced during a study of T cells in Graves' hyperthyroidism and ophthalmopathy. The CDR3 extends over 13 amino acids. Looked up from germline, CDR1 is SQVTM and CDR2 is ANQGSEA. V shed 2 bases and J shed 6 bases, with 13 bases lying between them. Amplified TCR beta CDR3 regions derived from RNA transcripts. Researchers ran a first-round RT-PCR on the TCR CDR3 using the HTBI primer set. TCRdb re-called the multiplex PCR reads through MiXCR, storing one row per CDR3 protein. In the table there are approximately 380,000 distinct CDR3 sequences, around 15% of which are singletons. Uncontrolled infection, other autoimmune disease, pregnancy or lactation barred patients from enrollment. Concerning this clonotype: Antigen: not known.

Notes on the study in general: Before onset, ophthalmopathy was predicted by the model a median around 6 months earlier. Separating ophthalmopathy from stable hyperthyroidism was achieved by a 13 V-J model. Appearing also in blood were most of the thyroid clonotypes expanded above 0.001.

The TCR was taken from a man in his fifties with Graves' ophthalmopathy. Sequenced sample: blood. J is TRBJ1-2 and V is TRBV29-1; tentatively, D is TRBD1 (5 bases). The CDR3 loop is CSVERGGGDGYTF. CDR3 bases: TGCAGCGTTGAAAGGGGTGGCGGGGATGGCTACACCTTC.